This TCR beta chain came from a study of CD8+CD57+ T cells in acquired aplastic anemia. TCR beta VDJ combinations and CDR3 sequences were profiled from genomic DNA. One entry per CDR3 protein, called by TCRdb with MiXCR from the reads. Of some 220,000 distinct CDR3 sequences in the sample, 34% were seen once. The table lists this clonotype with many counts. Sequences were obtained from sorted CD4+, CD8+, or CD8+CD57+ T cells (not recorded which) from PBMCs. This receptor was obtained from a human donor in good health, serving as a control.

The CDR3 region is CASSPRQYSNQPQHF. The CDR3 DNA follows: TGTGCCAGCAGCCCCCGGCAGTATAGCAATCAGCCCCAGCATTTT. The chain uses TRBV5-8 and TRBJ1-5; D unresolved. Looked up from germline, CDR1 is SGHTS and CDR2 is YDEGEE. The CDR3 runs to 15 residues. The V end lost 4 bases, the J end lost 0 bases, and 11 bases lay between the germline ends. The entire variable domain, with the rest obtained from reference TRBV5-8 and TRBJ1-5, is as follows: EAGVTQSPTHLIKTRGQQATLRCSPISGHTSVYWYQQALGLGLQFLLWYDEGEERNRGNFPPRFSGRQFPNYSSELNVNALELEDSALYLCASSPRQYSNQPQHFGDGTRLSIL.